This T cell receptor beta chain was retrieved from a study of blood T cell repertoires in COVID-19. Study in general: Spain, Italy and the United States supplied samples that represented acute and convalescent COVID-19. The analysed material was cDNA or gDNA that came from T cells, B-cell-depleted T cells, or PBMCs.

Per the original methods: Cell counts per sample came from amplifying reference gene primers. Here immunoSEQ multiplex PCR was the method, and the copy in TCRdb shows in-frame clones only, minus some. V, J and clone size were drawn from that table, and D and trimming were deduced from the DNA. The data hold some 26,000 clones, with 81% observed a single time. Germline CDR1 reads SGHDT; CDR2 reads YYEEEE. The V gene end was trimmed by 5 bases and the J gene end by 5 bases; junction bases not matched to a gene: 9. This CDR3 region has 14 residues. This receptor was identified in a man aged 45-65 years with active or convalescent COVID-19. The J gene is TRBJ2-7, the V gene TRBV5-6, with 8 bases that match TRBD1. Sequenced: peripheral blood. The CDR3 DNA reads TGTGCCAGCAGACTTCGACAGGGGAAGGACGAGCAGTACTTC. It translates to CASRLRQGKDEQYF.